Below, one TCR beta chain is given with its context. Its antigen is as yet unknown. Here immunoSEQ multiplex PCR was the method, and the copy in TCRdb shows in-frame clones only, minus some. The repertoire holds some 100,000 clones, with approximately 97% as singletons. CDR1 and CDR2 (germline): DFQATT, SNEGSKA (reference sequence). This CDR3 has 11 amino acids. V lost 6 bases, J lost 7 bases, and 10 bases lay in between. The record originates from a study of siplizumab effects on memory and regulatory T cells. Study-level findings and limits: Sequences below about 10^-5 frequency were poorly captured. As a result, only a minor fraction of alloreactive clones mapped to unstimulated subsets. Mappable alloreactive CD4+ clones came from Treg cells around three quarters of the time on average with siplizumab, against 26.9% in controls. Fewer alloreactive sequences mapped to unstimulated CD4+ memory cells under siplizumab.

The clonotype originates from a human donor in good health. Sequencing was done on a sample of naive CD4+ T cells sorted from blood. V is TRBV20-1 and J is TRBJ2-1; D is possibly TRBD2 (6 bases). CDR3 region: CSAIRGNEQFF. The DNA for the CDR3 is TGCAGTGCAATTCGGGGGAATGAGCAGTTCTTC.